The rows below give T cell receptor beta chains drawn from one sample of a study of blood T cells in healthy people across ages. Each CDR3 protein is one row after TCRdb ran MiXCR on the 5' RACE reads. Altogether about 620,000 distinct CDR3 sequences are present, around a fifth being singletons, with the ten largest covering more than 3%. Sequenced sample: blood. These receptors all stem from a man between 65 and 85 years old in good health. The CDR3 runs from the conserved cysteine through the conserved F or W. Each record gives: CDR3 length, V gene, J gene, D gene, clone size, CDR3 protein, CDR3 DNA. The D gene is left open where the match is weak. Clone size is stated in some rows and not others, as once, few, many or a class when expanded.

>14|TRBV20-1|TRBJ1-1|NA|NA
CSARETAMNTEAFF
TGCAGTGCTAGAGAAACAGCCATGAACACTGAAGCTTTCTTT
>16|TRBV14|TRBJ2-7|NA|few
CASSQDVTYLSYEQYF
TGTGCCAGCAGCCAAGATGTCACTTACCTCTCCTACGAGCAGTACTTC
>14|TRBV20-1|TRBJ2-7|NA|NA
CSARVEVVPYEQYF
TGCAGTGCTAGAGTGGAGGTTGTACCCTACGAGCAGTACTTC
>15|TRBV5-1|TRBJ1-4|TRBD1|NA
CASSLTGQGDGKLFF
TGCGCCAGCAGCTTGACGGGACAGGGGGATGGGAAACTGTTTTTT
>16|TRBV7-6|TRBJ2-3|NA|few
CASSFGQVSYADTQYF
TGTGCCAGCAGCTTCGGGCAAGTATCGTATGCAGATACGCAGTATTTT
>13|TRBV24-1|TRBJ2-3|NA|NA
CATSDSSVDTQYF
TGTGCCACCAGTGACTCCTCCGTAGATACGCAGTATTTT
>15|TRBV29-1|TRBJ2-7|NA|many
CSVGGKKDHSYEQYF
TGCAGCGTTGGAGGGAAAAAGGACCACTCCTACGAGCAGTACTTC
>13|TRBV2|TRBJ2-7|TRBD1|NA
CASSNRGVYEQYF
TGTGCCAGCAGTAACAGGGGGGTCTACGAGCAGTACTTC
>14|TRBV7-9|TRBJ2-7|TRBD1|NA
CASSFWDRPVEQYF
TGTGCCAGCAGCTTCTGGGACAGACCGGTCGAGCAGTACTTC
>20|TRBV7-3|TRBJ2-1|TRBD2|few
CASSLSPRTSGRSSYNEQFF
TGTGCCAGCAGCTTAAGCCCTAGGACTAGCGGGAGGAGCTCCTACAATGAGCAGTTCTTC
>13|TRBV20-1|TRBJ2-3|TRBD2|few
CSARGGLAGGQYF
TGCAGTGCTAGAGGGGGACTAGCGGGAGGGCAGTATTTT
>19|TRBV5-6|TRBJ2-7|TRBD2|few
CASSLARLAAILPSYEQYF
TGTGCCAGCAGCTTGGCCAGGCTAGCGGCCATTCTTCCTTCCTACGAGCAGTACTTC
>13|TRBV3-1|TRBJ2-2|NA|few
CASSQLPAGELFF
TGTGCCAGCAGCCAATTACCGGCTGGGGAGCTGTTTTTT
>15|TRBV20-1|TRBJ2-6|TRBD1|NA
CSAKDRVSGANVLTF
TGCAGTGCTAAGGACAGGGTCTCTGGGGCCAACGTCCTGACTTTC
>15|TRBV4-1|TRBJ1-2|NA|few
CASSQFPRRNYGYTF
TGCGCCAGCAGCCAATTCCCACGGCGTAACTATGGCTACACCTTC
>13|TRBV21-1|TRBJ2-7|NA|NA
CASSVGGPHEQYF
TGTGCCAGCAGCGTGGGAGGGCCGCACGAGCAGTACTTC
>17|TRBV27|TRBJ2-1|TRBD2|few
CASSLGLAGGPDNEQFF
TGTGCCAGCAGCCTGGGACTAGCGGGAGGGCCGGACAATGAGCAGTTCTTC
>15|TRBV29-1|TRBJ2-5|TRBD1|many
CSVEVVQGVRETQYF
TGCAGCGTTGAAGTTGTACAGGGGGTACGGGAGACCCAGTACTTC
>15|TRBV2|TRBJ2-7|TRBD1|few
CASGRDSASSYEQYF
TGTGCCAGCGGTCGGGACAGCGCAAGCTCCTACGAGCAGTACTTC
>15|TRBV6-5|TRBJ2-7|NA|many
CASSYSTAPDYEQYF
TGTGCCAGCAGTTACTCGACGGCCCCAGACTACGAGCAGTACTTC
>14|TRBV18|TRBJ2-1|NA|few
CASSPRVGAGEQFF
TGTGCCAGCTCACCAAGGGTCGGGGCGGGTGAGCAGTTCTTC
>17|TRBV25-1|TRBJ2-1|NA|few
CASSEPYGGRGRNEQFF
TGTGCCAGCAGTGAACCCTACGGAGGGAGGGGGAGGAATGAGCAGTTCTTC
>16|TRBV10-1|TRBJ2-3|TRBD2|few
CASSPGGSGSIDTQYF
TGCGCCAGCAGCCCCGGGGGCAGCGGGAGCATAGATACGCAGTATTTT
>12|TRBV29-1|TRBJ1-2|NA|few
CSGGGSGYGYTF
TGCAGCGGGGGTGGATCTGGCTATGGCTACACCTTC
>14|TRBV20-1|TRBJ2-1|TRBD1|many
CSAIHRGSYNEQFF
TGCAGTGCTATCCACAGGGGCTCCTACAATGAGCAGTTCTTC
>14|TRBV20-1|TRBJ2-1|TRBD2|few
CSASSSGRDNEQFF
TGCAGTGCTAGTAGTAGCGGGAGAGACAATGAGCAGTTCTTC
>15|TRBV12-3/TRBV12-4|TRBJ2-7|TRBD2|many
CASSLRSGSRYEQYF
TGTGCCAGCAGTTTACGGAGCGGGAGCCGGTACGAGCAGTACTTC
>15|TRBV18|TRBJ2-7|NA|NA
CASSQSKPGPYEQYF
TGTGCCAGCTCCCAAAGCAAACCGGGCCCCTACGAGCAGTACTTC
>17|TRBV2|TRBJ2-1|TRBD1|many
CASRTFETGGPYNEQFF
TGTGCCAGCAGGACATTCGAGACAGGGGGTCCGTACAATGAGCAGTTCTTC
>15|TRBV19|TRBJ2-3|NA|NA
CASASGRTRSDTQYF
TGTGCCAGTGCTTCCGGCAGGACCCGCTCGGATACGCAGTATTTT
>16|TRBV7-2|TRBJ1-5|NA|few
CASSLEGQGLNQPQHF
TGTGCCAGCAGCTTAGAGGGTCAAGGGCTTAATCAGCCCCAGCATTTT
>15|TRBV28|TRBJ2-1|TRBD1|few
CASSVSGTGVNEQFF
TGTGCCAGCAGTGTATCCGGGACAGGGGTCAATGAGCAGTTCTTC
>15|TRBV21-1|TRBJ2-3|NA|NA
CATLGAAQWTDTQYF
TGTGCCACCCTCGGCGCGGCCCAGTGGACAGATACGCAGTATTTT
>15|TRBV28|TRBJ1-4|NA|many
CASSFAGPSNEKLFF
TGTGCCAGCAGTTTCGCCGGGCCGTCTAATGAAAAACTGTTTTTT
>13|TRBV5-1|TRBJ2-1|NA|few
CASSLGSGHEQFF
TGCGCCAGCAGCTTGGGGAGCGGACATGAGCAGTTCTTC
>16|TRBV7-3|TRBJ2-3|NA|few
CASSWRPNTGTDTQYF
TGTGCCAGCAGCTGGCGTCCAAATACCGGGACAGATACGCAGTATTTT
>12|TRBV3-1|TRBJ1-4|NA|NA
CASSRGNEKPFF
TGTGCCAGCAGCCGTGGGAATGAAAAACCGTTTTTT
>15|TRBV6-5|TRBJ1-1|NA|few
CASSTFRTGNTEAFF
TGTGCCAGCAGTACGTTTCGGACGGGAAACACTGAAGCTTTCTTT
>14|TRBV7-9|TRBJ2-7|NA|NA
CASSKTGRDYEQYF
TGTGCCAGCAGCAAAACAGGGAGGGACTACGAGCAGTACTTC
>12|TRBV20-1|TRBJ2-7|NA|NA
CSSRDGTYEQYF
TGCAGTTCCCGGGACGGGACCTACGAGCAGTACTTC
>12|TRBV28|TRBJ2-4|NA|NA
CASARGRNIQYF
TGTGCCAGCGCTAGGGGCAGAAACATTCAGTACTTC